This is a list of T cell receptor beta chains from one sample in a study of T cells in localized non-small cell lung cancer. Assay used: immunoSEQ multiplex PCR; TCRdb lists only in-frame clones, some missing. Of 23,000 or so clones in the sample, 89% were seen once. The material was peripheral blood, obtained before any cancer treatment. The receptors were gathered from a man aged 40 to 69 with stage I squamous cell lung carcinoma. CDR3s include the opening cysteine and the closing phenylalanine or tryptophan. A D gene is named only where the DNA matches it firmly. Clone size, where shown, is once, few, many, or a class for clones that have expanded.

d_call | j_call | clone_size | v_call | cdr3_nt | cdr3_aa
. | TRBJ2-1 | once | TRBV7-8 | TGTGCCAGCAGCTTAAGTGGGGGCAAGCAGTTCTTC | CASSLSGGKQFF
. | TRBJ1-2 | . | TRBV4-1 | TGCGCCAGCAGCCAAGATCATCAGACCGCCTATGGCTACACCTTC | CASSQDHQTAYGYTF
. | TRBJ2-1 | . | TRBV5-4 | TGTGCCAGCAGCCCCCTGAGTAGGAGCTCCTACAATGAGCAGTTCTTC | CASSPLSRSSYNEQFF
. | TRBJ1-1 | . | TRBV15 | TGTGCCACCAGCAGAGATCCGGAGAACACTGAAGCTTTCTTT | CATSRDPENTEAFF
. | TRBJ1-1 | few | TRBV7-9 | TGTGCCAGCAGCTTACTGCCTGAAGCTTTCTTT | CASSLLPEAFF
. | TRBJ2-3 | . | TRBV11-3 | TGTGCCAGCAGCTTCCAGGGTCGTTTGGATCTCGGAGGAACAGATACGCAGTATTTT | CASSFQGRLDLGGTDTQYF
TRBD1 | TRBJ2-2 | . | TRBV4-1 | TGCGCCAGCAGCCCTAATAGGGACAGGGTTACCGGGGAGCTGTTTTTT | CASSPNRDRVTGELFF
TRBD1 | TRBJ2-2 | . | TRBV7-9 | TGTGCCAGCAGCCATCCCGACAGGGGTGGGGCCGGGGAGCTGTTTTTT | CASSHPDRGGAGELFF
TRBD1 | TRBJ1-5 | . | TRBV18 | TGTGCCAGCTCACCTGAATACGCGGGACAGGGCTACAATCAGCCCCAGCATTTT | CASSPEYAGQGYNQPQHF
TRBD1 | TRBJ1-1 | few | TRBV29-1 | TGCAGCTCGGGGACAGGAGAAGCTTTCTTT | CSSGTGEAFF
. | TRBJ1-3 | . | TRBV5-4 | TGTGCCAGCAGCCTGGCGGGGGGGCTCAGGGGAAACACCATATATTTT | CASSLAGGLRGNTIYF
. | TRBJ2-1 | . | TRBV19 | TGTGCCAGTAGTATATCTGAGGGTGGTTTCGTGGGCGATGAGCAGTTCTTC | CASSISEGGFVGDEQFF
TRBD1 | TRBJ2-3 | . | TRBV29-1 | TGCAGCGTTGAGGACAGGGGGGTTACGGATACGCAGTATTTT | CSVEDRGVTDTQYF
TRBD2 | TRBJ2-1 | . | TRBV5-5 | TGTGCCAGCAGCTTTCGACTAGCGGGAATCAATGAGCAGTTCTTC | CASSFRLAGINEQFF
TRBD1 | TRBJ1-2 | . | TRBV19 | TGTGCCAGTAGCTTGGGACAGGGAGGGGGCTACACCTTC | CASSLGQGGGYTF
. | TRBJ2-1 | . | TRBV9 | TGTGCCAGCAGCGCGCCCAGGGATGAGCAGTTCTTC | CASSAPRDEQFF
. | TRBJ2-5 | . | TRBV7-9 | TGTGCCAGCAGCTTGAGGGTCTCCGCGTACCAAGAGACCCAGTACTTC | CASSLRVSAYQETQYF
. | TRBJ1-1 | . | TRBV18 | TGTGCCAGCTCACGATTGGCGGGAACGGGCACTGAAGCTTTCTTT | CASSRLAGTGTEAFF
TRBD2 | TRBJ2-3 | . | TRBV18 | TGTGCCAGCTCCCAGGGACTAGTCCCTTCACAGTATTTT | CASSQGLVPSQYF
. | TRBJ1-5 | . | TRBV7-2 | TGTGCCAGCAGCCCACAAAGCGATCAGCCCCAGCATTTT | CASSPQSDQPQHF
. | TRBJ1-2 | . | TRBV7-9 | TGTGCCAGCAGCTTAGGGGGGCTAGGTGGCTACACCTTC | CASSLGGLGGYTF
. | TRBJ1-1 | . | TRBV9 | TGTGCCAGCAGCGACGGGTACATGAACACTGAAGCTTTCTTT | CASSDGYMNTEAFF
TRBD2 | TRBJ2-1 | . | TRBV2 | TGTGCCAGCATCCCTAGCGGGGGCGGTTACAATGAGCAGTTCTTC | CASIPSGGGYNEQFF
TRBD1 | TRBJ2-5 | . | TRBV7-6 | TGTGCCAGCAGCTACCCGGCGGGACAGGGGGCGCCGGCTTTTAAAGAGACCCAGTACTTC | CASSYPAGQGAPAFKETQYF
. | TRBJ1-2 | . | TRBV5-1 | TGCGCCAGCAGCGGGTTAACAGGGACGAAGGGCTACACCTTC | CASSGLTGTKGYTF
TRBD1 | TRBJ2-7 | . | TRBV9 | TGTGCCAGCAGCGTAGAGGGACAGGGGTCCCCCTACGAGCAGTACTTC | CASSVEGQGSPYEQYF
TRBD1 | TRBJ1-1 | once | TRBV29-1 | TGCAGCGTCAGTTGGACAGGCGCAAACACTGAAGCTTTCTTT | CSVSWTGANTEAFF
TRBD1 | TRBJ2-3 | . | TRBV5-6 | TGTGCCAGCAGCATACCGGGACAGTTTCCTGATACGCAGTATTTT | CASSIPGQFPDTQYF
. | TRBJ1-5 | . | TRBV19 | TGTGCCAGTAGTGAGGGAGGGGGGCAGCCCCAGCATTTT | CASSEGGGQPQHF
. | TRBJ2-7 | . | TRBV6-6 | TGTGCCAGCCCTTCCTACGAGCAGTACTTC | CASPSYEQYF
TRBD1 | TRBJ1-2 | . | TRBV10-1 | TGCGCCAGCAGGGGACAGGGAACTAACTATGGCTACACCTTC | CASRGQGTNYGYTF
TRBD2 | TRBJ2-7 | . | TRBV4-1 | TGCGCCAGCAGCCCCACCCCCAACACTAGCGACGAGCAGTACTTC | CASSPTPNTSDEQYF
TRBD1 | TRBJ2-2 | . | TRBV6-5 | TGTGCCAGCAGTCCTCAGGGGGCTGACGGGGAGCTGTTTTTT | CASSPQGADGELFF
TRBD2 | TRBJ2-1 | . | TRBV7-9 | TGTGCCAGCAGCTTTGGACGGGGGGGCGAAGATGAGCAGTTCTTC | CASSFGRGGEDEQFF
. | TRBJ1-1 | few | TRBV18 | TGTGCCAGCTCAACGACAGGCCGGCATGAAGCTTTCTTT | CASSTTGRHEAFF
TRBD1 | TRBJ1-2 | . | TRBV7-2 | TGTGCCAGCAGCTCAGACAGGGGGGCGGCGGATGGCTACACCTTC | CASSSDRGAADGYTF
. | TRBJ2-7 | . | TRBV5-1 | TGCGCCAGCACAGCTGGGACGCGGAATTCCTACGAGCAGTACTTC | CASTAGTRNSYEQYF
. | TRBJ2-2 | once | TRBV9 | TGTGCCAGCAGCGGGGGCGGGGAGCTGTTTTTT | CASSGGGELFF
. | TRBJ1-2 | . | TRBV19 | TGTGCCAGTAGTATAGATGGGGGGCTCTATGGCTACACCTTC | CASSIDGGLYGYTF
. | TRBJ2-2 | . | TRBV2 | TGTGCCAGCCGCACGGTGAACACCGGGGAGCTGTTTTTT | CASRTVNTGELFF
. | TRBJ2-2 | . | TRBV5-4 | TGTGCCAGCAGCACCACCGAGCCCGGGGAGCTGTTTTTT | CASSTTEPGELFF
. | TRBJ2-3 | . | TRBV19 | TGTGCCAGTACCAACATGCCAGGGGTGGAAGATACGCAGTATTTT | CASTNMPGVEDTQYF
. | TRBJ2-7 | . | TRBV10-3 | TGTGCCGTACAAGGACAGTCTTACGAGCAGTACTTC | CAVQGQSYEQYF
. | TRBJ2-7 | . | TRBV5-6 | TGTGCCAGCAGCCCTTTCGGACAAGACCCACCCCACGGATCCTACGAGCAGTACTTC | CASSPFGQDPPHGSYEQYF
TRBD2 | TRBJ2-1 | . | TRBV5-8 | TGTGCCAGCAGCTTGGGCGGGAGCTCCTACAATGAGCAGTTCTTC | CASSLGGSSYNEQFF
. | TRBJ1-5 | . | TRBV10-3 | TGTGCCATCAGCCCGGACGGGGATCAGCCCCAGCATTTT | CAISPDGDQPQHF
TRBD1 | TRBJ1-5 | . | TRBV19 | TGTGCCAGTAGTATAGTTTGGGGACAGAATAGCAATCAGCCCCAGCATTTT | CASSIVWGQNSNQPQHF
TRBD2 | TRBJ2-1 | once | TRBV18 | TGTGCCAGCCAGGACGCCGGGACTAGCGGCAATGAGCAGTTCTTC | CASQDAGTSGNEQFF
TRBD1 | TRBJ2-7 | . | TRBV11-2 | TGTGCCAGCTTGGACAGGGGCGACGAGCAGTACTTC | CASLDRGDEQYF
TRBD1 | TRBJ1-6 | . | TRBV6-6 | TGTGCCAGCAGAACTGACAGGGTTATTGATTCACCCCTCCACTTT | CASRTDRVIDSPLHF
. | TRBJ2-7 | few | TRBV18 | TGTGCCAGCTCACCCGGGGCATTAGACCAGCAGTACTTC | CASSPGALDQQYF
TRBD1 | TRBJ2-1 | few | TRBV6-1 | TGTGCCAGCACACGACAGGGGGCACATGAGCAGTTCTTC | CASTRQGAHEQFF
. | TRBJ1-1 | once | TRBV27 | TGTGCCAGCAGTTTACAAGGGATGAACACTGAAGCTTTCTTT | CASSLQGMNTEAFF
TRBD1 | TRBJ1-2 | . | TRBV18 | TGTGCCAGCTCACCAGAGAGACAGGGGCGAGGCTATGGCTACACCTTC | CASSPERQGRGYGYTF
. | TRBJ1-1 | . | TRBV10-3 | TGTGCCATCAGTGAGTCGATGGGGGGGGTCATGAACACTGAAGCTTTCTTT | CAISESMGGVMNTEAFF
. | TRBJ2-1 | . | TRBV7-2 | TGTGCCAGCAGCTTAGAGGCAGCCTCCTACAATGAGCAGTTCTTC | CASSLEAASYNEQFF
TRBD1 | TRBJ1-2 | once | TRBV2 | TGTGCCAGCAGCACACAGGGGGAAGGCTATGGCTACACCTTC | CASSTQGEGYGYTF
TRBD1 | TRBJ1-2 | . | TRBV29-1 | TGCAGCGTTGGGACAGGGGGGGGTAACTATGGCTACACCTTC | CSVGTGGGNYGYTF